What follows are 14 T cell receptor beta chains derived from one specimen sequenced in a study of technical replicates of blood from four donors. Sequenced by immunoSEQ multiplex PCR; TCRdb stores in-frame clones only, minus some. This table has roughly 80,000 clones, 96% appearing once. Source material: T cells isolated from PBMCs. These receptors came from a human donor in good health.

This chain joins TRBV18 and TRBJ2-1; 9 bases match TRBD1. The germline gives CDR1 KGHSH, CDR2 LQKENI. This CDR3 is built from 12 residues. The ends lost 4 bases at V and 8 bases at J; junction bases unmatched: 0. This chain's CDR3 is CASSRDRDEQFF. The CDR3 DNA sequence: TGTGCCAGCTCACGGGACAGGGATGAGCAGTTCTTC.

The V and J genes are TRBV28 and TRBJ1-4; 10 nucleotides agree with TRBD1. V shed 5 bases and J 7 bases; nucleotides not matched to a gene: 7. Germline CDR1 MDHEN, CDR2 SYDVKM. This CDR3 spans 15 amino acids. DNA of the CDR3: TGTGCCAGCAGTCGCCGGGACAGGGGAATTGAAAAACTGTTTTTT. Residues: CASSRRDRGIEKLFF.

This chain links TRBV5-1 with TRBJ2-7; D ambiguous. With 3 bases removed from V and 7 bases from J, the gap between germline ends came to 8 bases. This CDR3 is built from 11 residues. The germline gives CDR1 SGHRS, CDR2 YFSETQ. CDR3 in amino acids: CASSSHEEQYF. The CDR3 region has the DNA TGCGCCAGCAGCTCTCACGAGGAGCAGTACTTC.

This rearrangement joins TRBV7-2 to TRBJ2-1; D not certain. The CDR3 spans 13 residues. The ends were cut back, 5 bases at V and 6 bases at J, with 11 bases in the middle. CDR1 and CDR2 (germline): SGHTA, FQGNSA. CDR3 DNA: TGTGCCAGCAGCCCAACTATGCCCAATGAGCAGTTCTTC. Amino acid sequence: CASSPTMPNEQFF.

The CDR3 nucleotides are TGTGCCAGCACCATGGGGACAGTCGGTAATGAAAAACTGTTTTTT. It is translated as CASTMGTVGNEKLFF. V is TRBV5-6 and J is TRBJ1-4, with TRBD1 matching over 7 bases. CDR1 and CDR2 from the germline V gene are SGHDT and YYEEEE. The trim removed 6 bases at V and 4 bases at J, leaving 9 bases unmatched. This CDR3 contains 15 residues.

This sequence joins TRBV9 and TRBJ1-1, with a tentative D call TRBD1 (5 bases). Germline V gene sequence: CDR1 SGDLS, CDR2 YYNGEE. The CDR3 has 14 amino acids. The V and J ends lost 0 bases and 8 bases respectively, with 14 bases between them. The CDR3 sequence: CASSVASFGGEAFF. The CDR3 DNA follows: TGTGCCAGCAGCGTAGCTTCGTTTGGGGGGGAAGCTTTCTTT.

V is TRBV7-2 and J is TRBJ2-1; the D gene is possibly TRBD2 (5 bases). CDR1 and CDR2 from the germline V gene are SGHTA and FQGNSA. The V end lost 5 bases, the J end lost 14 bases, and 19 bases lay between the germline ends. This CDR3 region has 13 residues. Here the CDR3 DNA reads TGTGCCAGCAGCCTCGGGGTGGCCCGGCGGAAGTTCTTC. Amino acids: CASSLGVARRKFF. The full variable domain, its missing parts supplied by reference TRBV7-2 and TRBJ2-1, is GAGVSQSPSNKVTEKGKDVELRCDPISGHTALYWYRQSLGQGLEFLIYFQGNSAPDKSGLPSDRFSAERTGGSVSTLTIQRTQQEDSAVYLCASSLGVARRKFFGPGTRLTVL.

The CDR3 DNA reads as TGTGCCAGTAGTACCCCCAGCGAGGGCCTATACTATGGCTACACCTTC. This gives the protein CASSTPSEGLYYGYTF. The V gene is TRBV19, the J gene TRBJ1-2; D not resolved. Trimming took 4 bases from V and 3 from J, leaving 18 bases between them. Looked up from germline, CDR1 is LNHDA and CDR2 is SQIVND (reference sequence). The CDR3 extends over 16 amino acids.

CDR3: CASRSGTEAYEQYF. The CDR3 DNA reads as TGTGCCAGCCGTTCCGGGACAGAAGCCTACGAGCAGTACTTC. This chain connects TRBV27 to TRBJ2-7; 7 bases fit TRBD1. This CDR3 contains 14 residues. Germline V gene lookup returns CDR1 MNHEY and CDR2 SMNVEV (reference sequence). V lost 8 bases to trimming and J lost 2 bases; unmatched junction nucleotides: 9.

The V and J genes are TRBV19 and TRBJ2-5, with TRBD1 identical over 7 bases. V shed 3 bases, J shed 5 bases, and the junction held 9 bases outside the gene matches. Germline CDR1 is LNHDA and CDR2 is SQIVND (reference sequence). CDR3 length: 15 residues. The CDR3 coding sequence is TGTGCCAGTAGTATTCCTGGGACAGAAGGGGAGACCCAGTACTTC. This translates into CASSIPGTEGETQYF.

The gene calls are TRBV4-1 and TRBJ1-1; D is ambiguous. V lost 1 base to trimming and J lost 1 base, with 7 bases between them. Germline values: CDR1 MGHRA, CDR2 YSYEKL. The CDR3 consists of 14 residues. Written as DNA, the CDR3 is TGCGCCAGCAGCCAAGCTCCAGAGAACACTGAAGCTTTCTTT. As protein: CASSQAPENTEAFF.

J is TRBJ2-3 and V is TRBV9; TRBD2 matches 7 bases. There are 14 residues in the CDR3. With V trimmed by 4 bases and J by 1 base, 3 bases remained unmatched. From germline, CDR1 is SGDLS and CDR2 YYNGEE. The CDR3 here is CASSLAGGTDTQYF. The CDR3 bases are TGTGCCAGCAGCCTCGCGGGGGGCACAGATACGCAGTATTTT.

The V call is TRBV10-1, the J call TRBJ1-1; D ambiguous. The CDR3 is 15 amino acids. Trimming left V 3 bases short and J 10 bases short, with 21 bases between. Germline CDR1 reads WNHNN; CDR2 reads SYGVQD (reference sequence). The CDR3 DNA reads as TGCGCCAGCAGTGAACTACGGGAGGCAGGCATTGCAGCTTTCTTT. Translated: CASSELREAGIAAFF.

The chain joins TRBV5-8 to TRBJ2-5, with 7 bases aligning to TRBD2. V lost 0 bases and J lost 11; bases outside the gene matches: 7. Germline V CDR1 and CDR2: SGHTS, YDEGEE. The CDR3 has 13 amino acids. For the CDR3, the DNA is TGTGCCAGCAGCTTGGGACGGGGGGAATCTCAGTACTTC. It codes for CASSLGRGESQYF. Together with reference TRBV5-8 and TRBJ2-5, the CDR3 gives the full variable domain: EAGVTQSPTHLIKTRGQQATLRCSPISGHTSVYWYQQALGLGLQFLLWYDEGEERNRGNFPPRFSGRQFPNYSSELNVNALELEDSALYLCASSLGRGESQYFGPGTRLLVL.